This T cell receptor (beta chain) derives from a study of T-cell reconstitution after alpha-beta-depleted transplantation in children. Unique molecular identifiers were incorporated when the TCRbeta library was constructed. A single record per CDR3 protein comes from TCRdb applying MiXCR to the PCR reads. The data show 450,000 to 600,000 distinct CDR3 sequences, with more than 9% seen just once and 2% held by the top ten. This clonotype was detected ten times or more. Antigen specificity is unknown. Study-wide points: At the one-year point after transplant, T-cell counts and TCRbeta diversity were found to come mostly from T cells that had been newly produced. Several hundred expanded graft clones reportedly supplied alpha-beta T cells about two months after transplant. The origin of high day-60 TCRbeta diversity in some patients lay in surviving recipient T cells and thymic progenitors.

The sample was PBMCs, taken before TCRalphabeta/CD19-depleted stem cell transplant. The source is a child aged 2-15 years with inherited bone marrow failure, due to receive a stem cell transplant.

In nucleotides, the CDR3 is TGTGCCAGCAGTTATCGAGAGCGCTCCTACAATGAGCAGTTCTTC. Its translation: CASSYRERSYNEQFF. V and J are TRBV6-5 and TRBJ2-1, with D uncertain. Trimming left V 3 bases short and J 0 bases short, with 9 bases between. This CDR3 has 15 residues. Germline CDR1 is MNHEY and CDR2 is SVGAGI.